This T cell receptor (beta chain) was captured by sequencing in a study of graft-versus-host responses after intestinal transplantation. Study background: Uniformly, recipients were administered anti-thymocyte globulin induction with subsequent tacrolimus and steroids for approximately 3 years.

Only in-frame clones appear in the TCRdb table, and some are missing; sequencing was by immunoSEQ multiplex PCR. The profile shows approximately 11,000 clones, under 80% of them singletons. Once graft tissue had been processed, intraepithelial and lamina propria lymphocytes were released. CDR3 length: 15 amino acids. Looked up from germline, CDR1 is SGHNT and CDR2 is YENEEA. V was shortened by 2 bases and J by 4 bases, with 11 bases between the two germline ends. This receptor was identified in a human patient who received an intestinal transplant, so some T cells may come from the graft donor. The rearrangement joins TRBV11-3 to TRBJ1-4; no clear D gene. The source material was ileum tissue, sampled 23 days after intestinal transplant. CDR3 sequence reads: CASSLSLPLNEKLFF. CDR3 bases: TGTGCCAGCAGCTTATCCCTACCCCTTAATGAAAAACTGTTTTTT. Drawing the rest from reference TRBV11-3 and TRBJ1-4, the complete variable domain is EAGVVQSPRYKIIEKKQPVAFWCNPISGHNTLYWYLQNLGQGPELLIRYENEEAVDDSQLPKDRFSAERLKGVDSTLKIQPAELGDSAVYLCASSLSLPLNEKLFFGSGTQLSVL.